This is a list of T cell receptor beta chains from one sample in a study of blood T cells in healthy people across ages. One entry per CDR3 protein results from TCRdb running MiXCR on the 5' RACE reads. The sample holds 900,000 to 950,000 distinct CDR3 sequences, 29% seen once. The same data also went into a second study, on T cells of mothers and their children.

The sequenced sample consisted of blood. The source is a woman between 35 and 50 years old in good health. The conserved cysteine and the conserved F or W are not part of the CDR3 here.

v_call	j_call	cdr3_aa
TRBV18	TRBJ2-4	ASSPYGGEDIQY
TRBV27	TRBJ2-7	ASSFGQGAWEQY
TRBV19	TRBJ2-7	ASSMDSTSYEQY
TRBV27	TRBJ1-5	ASSYDGQGHYSNQPQH
TRBV4-1	TRBJ2-7	ASSQGLRKYEQY
TRBV20-1	TRBJ1-1	SARAQGGYTEAF
TRBV7-3	TRBJ2-3	ASSFGTSVGTDTQY
TRBV5-1	TRBJ2-5	ASTGSGGETQY
TRBV2	TRBJ1-2	ASTRGGKGGYT
TRBV30	TRBJ2-3	AWSSPGLADTQY
TRBV28	TRBJ2-7	ASRQGPRTQY
TRBV7-9	TRBJ2-7	ASSLALPLGEQY
TRBV18	TRBJ2-1	ASSPGERNNEQF
TRBV7-3	TRBJ2-6	ASSLAIPGANVLT
TRBV9	TRBJ2-1	ASSVQGPYNEQF
TRBV5-5	TRBJ2-3	ASSLGRLAGADTQY
TRBV12-3/TRBV12-4	TRBJ1-1	ASSSRGTRHEAF